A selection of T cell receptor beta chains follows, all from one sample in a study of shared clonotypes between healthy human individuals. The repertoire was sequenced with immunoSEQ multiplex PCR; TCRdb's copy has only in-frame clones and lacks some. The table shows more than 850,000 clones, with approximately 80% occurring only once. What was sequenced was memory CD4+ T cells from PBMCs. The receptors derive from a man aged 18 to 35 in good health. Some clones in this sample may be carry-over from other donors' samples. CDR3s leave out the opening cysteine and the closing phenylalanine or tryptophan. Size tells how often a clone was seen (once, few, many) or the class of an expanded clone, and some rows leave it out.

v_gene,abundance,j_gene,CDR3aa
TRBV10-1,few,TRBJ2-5,ASSEALDGIEY
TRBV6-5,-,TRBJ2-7,ASSYSTVGEQY
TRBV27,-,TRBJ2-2,ASSASSGRRVGAGELF
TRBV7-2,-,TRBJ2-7,ASSAASLATYEQY
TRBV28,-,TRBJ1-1,ASNRLIGRGTEAF
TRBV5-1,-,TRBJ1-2,ASSFLPPGQGGEGYT
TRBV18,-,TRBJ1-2,ASSQRTGDYGYT
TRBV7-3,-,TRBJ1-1,ASSLQGPNTEAF
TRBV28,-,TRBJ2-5,ASKQGGETQY
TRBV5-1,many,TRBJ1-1,ASSLQGVDTEAF
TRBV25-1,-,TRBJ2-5,ASARETQY
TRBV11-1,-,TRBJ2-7,ASSSSRRTSGIRY
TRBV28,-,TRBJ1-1,ASSKLRGRSTEAF
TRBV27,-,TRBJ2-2,ASRTTNTGELF
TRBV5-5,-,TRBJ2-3,ASSSAIRASGSADTQY
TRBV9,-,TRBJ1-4,ASSARQGLSEKLF
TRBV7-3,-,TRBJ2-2,ASSAQGGGDYTGELF
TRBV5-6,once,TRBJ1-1,ASSLPGGVLDTEAF
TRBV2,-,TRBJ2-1,ASGGERARQF
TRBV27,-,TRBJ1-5,ASSFDYRSSNQPQH
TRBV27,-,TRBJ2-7,ASSPYRDPSYEQY
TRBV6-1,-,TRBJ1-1,ATSLIPGNTEAF
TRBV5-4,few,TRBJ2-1,ASSLAGSYNEQF
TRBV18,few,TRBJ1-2,ASSPGTAYGYT
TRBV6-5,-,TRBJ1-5,ASSYGGQAQPQH
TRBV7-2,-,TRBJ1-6,ASSLPGLSPLH
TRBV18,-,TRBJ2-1,ASSPGIGTQF
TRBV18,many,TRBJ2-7,ASSPRLIHEQY
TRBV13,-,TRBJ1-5,ASSRGQHSNQPQH
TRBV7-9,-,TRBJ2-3,ASSSDPGRADTQY
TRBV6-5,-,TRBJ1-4,ASSYYGRVGEKLF
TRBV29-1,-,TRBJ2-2,SVIDRGQSTGELF